This TCR beta chain was observed in a study of OX40 agonist ivuxolimab in advanced cancers. Turning to the overall study: Ivuxolimab was an agonistic, fully human IgG2 monoclonal antibody directed against OX40 (CD134), a costimulatory receptor. Intravenous ivuxolimab was administered to patients every 2 weeks at six dose levels: 0.01, 0.1, 0.3, 1.5, 3 and 10 mg/kg. Among the roughly 50 dose-escalation patients, around 20 had hepatocellular carcinoma, about 15 melanoma, 9 renal cell carcinoma and 9 head and neck cancer. In the dose-escalation cohort, around four fifths of patients were male, and the mean age was roughly 60 years, with a range of roughly 23 to 85. Prior anti-PD-1, anti-PD-L1 or anti-CTLA-4 therapy was permitted, and checkpoint inhibitors had been received by around 39% of dose-escalation patients. Partial responses occurred in three dose-escalation patients, of whom one had hepatocellular carcinoma and two had cutaneous melanoma. The point of sequencing TCRbeta in the periphery was to test whether ivuxolimab changed TCR sequence diversity and drove clonal T-cell expansion. The paper reports the monotherapy dose-escalation portion (N of about 52 patients) of the phase I ivuxolimab trial.

The trial excluded patients who had a history of autoimmune disease or were on systemic immunosuppression. In every dose cohort, peripheral blood was drawn for TCR sequencing at baseline, cycle 4 day 1, and cycle 7 day 1. The samples were taken from a phase I, first-in-human, multicenter, open-label dose-escalation trial of ivuxolimab. Adults with locally advanced or metastatic melanoma, renal cell, hepatocellular, or head and neck squamous cell carcinoma were enrolled in the trial. Before TCR sequencing, CD4+ T cells and CD8+ T cells from peripheral blood were sorted into separate populations. For this clone: The target of this receptor is not known. No base quality values were provided; no much bigger clone lies one nucleotide off.

Summary of the overall study and its limitations: On average, CD8+ T cells showed more expanded clones than CD4+ T cells after ivuxolimab. Which antigens the clonally expanded peripheral T cells were specific for was not determined. Partial responders in the 0.1-3.0 mg/kg groups had among the lowest normalized peripheral clonal expansion, especially among CD8+ T cells. Low levels of normalized T-cell clonal expansion were also seen in some patients who did not respond. At doses of 0.1 to 3.0 mg/kg, clonal expansion of both CD4+ and CD8+ blood T cells was observed from baseline to week 6.

To sequence the TCRbeta CDR3 region, genomic DNA was isolated from the sorted cells. TCRbeta CDR3 regions were sequenced using the immunoSEQ Assay. As stored in TCRdb, this immuneACCESS dataset retains in-frame rearrangements with V and J assigned. A fraction of the clones does not appear; measured against another copy, unresolved V genes explain less than half of the discrepancy, and the remainder lacks a known reason. Across this sample there are more than 60,000 clones, with 85% seen only once. The top ten hold around 3.8% of the sample. CDR1 and CDR2 (SGHRS, YFSETQ) derive from the germline V gene. V is clipped by 0 bases and J by 0 bases, and the sequence between their germline boundaries is 7 bases long. Reading from cysteine to phenylalanine, the CDR3 counts 15 amino acids. The read is trimmed to its CDR3 DNA, 45 bases read in frame from base 1.

The receptor chain draws on TRBV5-1 and TRBJ2-1; too little of a D gene remains to name it. This material consisted of CD4+ or CD8+ T cells sorted from blood, taken in a trial of the OX40 agonist ivuxolimab. The clonotype was recovered from an adult with an advanced solid tumor such as melanoma, head and neck, liver or kidney cancer. CDR3 region: CASSLDLVSYNEQFF. The nucleotide sequence reads as follows: TGCGCCAGCAGCTTGGACTTAGTCTCCTACAATGAGCAGTTCTTC.